This T cell receptor (beta chain) was captured in a study of shared clonotypes between healthy human individuals. Findings of the study overall: Represented diversity, genetic and exposure-history alike, was limited by few donors.

A remark on this clone: Its antigen is unidentified. The same CDR3 can be traced to other DNA sequences in this sample.

The table came from immunoSEQ multiplex PCR; TCRdb's copy has only in-frame clones and leaves some out. In the table there are over 2,000,000 clones, roughly 93% of which are singletons. Positively selected for CCR7, the CD45RO-negative cells used as naive CD8 cells excluded terminally differentiated effector memory CD45RA+ cells. The germline CDR1 and CDR2 sequences are MDHEN and SYDVKM. CDR3 size: 16 residues. The junction had 5 bases not matched to a gene; V was cut back by 3 bases and J by 1 base. This sequence was found in a man aged 18 to 35 in good health. Some clones in this sample may be carry-over from other donors' samples. The chain carries TRBV28 and TRBJ2-3; 9 bases align to TRBD1. Sequencing was done on a sample of naive CD8+ T cells from PBMCs. The CDR3 loop reads CASSLLRDRGTDTQYF. DNA for the CDR3: TGTGCCAGCAGTTTGTTGAGGGACAGGGGCACAGATACGCAGTATTTT. Full variable domain (rest looked up from reference TRBV28 and TRBJ2-3): DVKVTQSSRYLVKRTGEKVFLECVQDMDHENMFWYRQDPGLGLRLIYFSYDVKMKEKGDIPEGYSVSREKKERFSLILESASTNQTSMYLCASSLLRDRGTDTQYFGPGTRLTVL.